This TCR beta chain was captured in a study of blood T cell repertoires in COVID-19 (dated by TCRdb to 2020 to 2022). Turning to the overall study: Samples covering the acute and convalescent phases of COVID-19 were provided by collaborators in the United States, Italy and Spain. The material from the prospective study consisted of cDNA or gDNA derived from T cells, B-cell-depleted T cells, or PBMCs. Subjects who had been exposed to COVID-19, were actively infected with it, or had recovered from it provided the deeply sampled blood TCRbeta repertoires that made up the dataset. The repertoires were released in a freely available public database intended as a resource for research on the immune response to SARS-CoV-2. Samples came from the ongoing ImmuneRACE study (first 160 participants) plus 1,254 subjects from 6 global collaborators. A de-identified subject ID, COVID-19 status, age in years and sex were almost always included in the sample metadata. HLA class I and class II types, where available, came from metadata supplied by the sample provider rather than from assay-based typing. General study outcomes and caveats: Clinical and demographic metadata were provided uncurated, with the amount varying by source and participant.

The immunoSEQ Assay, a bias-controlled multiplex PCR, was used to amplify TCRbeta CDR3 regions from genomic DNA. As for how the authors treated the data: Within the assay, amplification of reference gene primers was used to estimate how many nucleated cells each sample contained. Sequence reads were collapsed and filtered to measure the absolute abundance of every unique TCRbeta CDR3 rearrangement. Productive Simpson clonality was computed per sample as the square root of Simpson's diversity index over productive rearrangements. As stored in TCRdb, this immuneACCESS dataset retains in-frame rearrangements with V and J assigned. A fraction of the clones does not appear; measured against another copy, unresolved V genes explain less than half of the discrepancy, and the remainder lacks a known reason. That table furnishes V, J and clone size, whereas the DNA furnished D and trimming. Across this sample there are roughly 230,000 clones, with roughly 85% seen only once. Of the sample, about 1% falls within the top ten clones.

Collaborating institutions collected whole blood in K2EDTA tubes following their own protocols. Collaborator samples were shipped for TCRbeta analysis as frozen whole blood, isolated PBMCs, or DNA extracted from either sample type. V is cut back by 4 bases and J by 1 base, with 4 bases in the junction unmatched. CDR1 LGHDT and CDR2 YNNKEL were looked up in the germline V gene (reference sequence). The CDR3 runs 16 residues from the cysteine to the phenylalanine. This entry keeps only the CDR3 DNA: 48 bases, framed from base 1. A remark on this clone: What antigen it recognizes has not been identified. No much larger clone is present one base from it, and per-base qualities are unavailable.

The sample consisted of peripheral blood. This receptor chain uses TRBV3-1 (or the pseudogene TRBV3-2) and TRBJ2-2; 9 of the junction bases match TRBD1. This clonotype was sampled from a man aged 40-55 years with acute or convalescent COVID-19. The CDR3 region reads CASSRGQGGNTGELFF. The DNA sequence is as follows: TGTGCCAGCAGCCGGGGACAGGGAGGGAACACCGGGGAGCTGTTTTTT.